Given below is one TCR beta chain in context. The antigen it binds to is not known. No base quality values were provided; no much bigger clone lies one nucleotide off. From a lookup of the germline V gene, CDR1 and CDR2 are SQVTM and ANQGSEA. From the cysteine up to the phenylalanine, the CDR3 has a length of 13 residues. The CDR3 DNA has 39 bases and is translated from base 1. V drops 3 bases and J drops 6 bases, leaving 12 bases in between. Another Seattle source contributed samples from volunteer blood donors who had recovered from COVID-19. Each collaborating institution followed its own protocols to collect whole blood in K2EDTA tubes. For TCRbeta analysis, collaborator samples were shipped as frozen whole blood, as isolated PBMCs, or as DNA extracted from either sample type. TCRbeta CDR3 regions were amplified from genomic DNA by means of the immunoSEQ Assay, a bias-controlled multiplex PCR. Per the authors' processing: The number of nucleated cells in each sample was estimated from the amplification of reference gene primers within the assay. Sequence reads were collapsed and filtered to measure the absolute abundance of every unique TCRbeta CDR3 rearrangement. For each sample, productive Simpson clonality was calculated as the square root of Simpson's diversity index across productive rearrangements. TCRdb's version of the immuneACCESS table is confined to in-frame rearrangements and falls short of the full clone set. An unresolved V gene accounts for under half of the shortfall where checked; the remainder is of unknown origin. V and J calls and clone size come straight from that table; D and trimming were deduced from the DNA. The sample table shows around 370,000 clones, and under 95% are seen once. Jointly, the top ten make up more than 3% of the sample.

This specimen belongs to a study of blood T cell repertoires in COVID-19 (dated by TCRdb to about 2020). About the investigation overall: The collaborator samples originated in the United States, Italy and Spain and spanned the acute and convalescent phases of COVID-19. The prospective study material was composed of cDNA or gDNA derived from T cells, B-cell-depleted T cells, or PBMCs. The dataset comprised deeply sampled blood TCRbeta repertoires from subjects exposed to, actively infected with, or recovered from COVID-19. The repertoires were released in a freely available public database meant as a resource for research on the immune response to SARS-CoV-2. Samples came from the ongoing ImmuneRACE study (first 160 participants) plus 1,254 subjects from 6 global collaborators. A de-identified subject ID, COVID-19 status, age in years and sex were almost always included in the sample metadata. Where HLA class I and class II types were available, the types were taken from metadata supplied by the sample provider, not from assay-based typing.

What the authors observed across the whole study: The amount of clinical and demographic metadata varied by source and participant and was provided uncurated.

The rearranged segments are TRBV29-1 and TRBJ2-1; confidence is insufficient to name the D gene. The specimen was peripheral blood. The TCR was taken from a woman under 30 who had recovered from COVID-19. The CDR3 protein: CSVDDTHPNEQFF. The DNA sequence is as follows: TGCAGCGTTGATGACACCCACCCCAATGAGCAGTTCTTC.